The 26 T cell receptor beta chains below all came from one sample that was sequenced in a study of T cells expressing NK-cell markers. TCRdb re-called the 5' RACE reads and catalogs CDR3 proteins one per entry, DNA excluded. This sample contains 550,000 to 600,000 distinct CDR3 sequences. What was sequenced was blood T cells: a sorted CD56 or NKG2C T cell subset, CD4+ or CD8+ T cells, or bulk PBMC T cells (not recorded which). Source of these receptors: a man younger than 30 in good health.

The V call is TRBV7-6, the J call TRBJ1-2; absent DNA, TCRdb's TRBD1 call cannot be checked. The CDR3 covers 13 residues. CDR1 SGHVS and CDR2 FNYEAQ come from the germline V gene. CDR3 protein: CASSSGPYYGYTF.

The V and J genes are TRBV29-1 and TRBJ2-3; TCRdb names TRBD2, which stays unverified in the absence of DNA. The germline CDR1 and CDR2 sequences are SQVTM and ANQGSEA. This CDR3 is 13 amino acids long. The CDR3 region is CSGRPTSGDTQYF.

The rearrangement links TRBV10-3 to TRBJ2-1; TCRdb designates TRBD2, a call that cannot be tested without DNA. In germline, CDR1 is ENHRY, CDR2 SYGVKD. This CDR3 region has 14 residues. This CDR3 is CAISAQTGGANRFF.

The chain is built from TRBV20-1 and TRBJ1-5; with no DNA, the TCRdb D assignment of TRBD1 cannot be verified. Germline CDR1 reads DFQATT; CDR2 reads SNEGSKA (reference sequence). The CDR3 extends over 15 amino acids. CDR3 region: CSASRSQGGNQPQHF.

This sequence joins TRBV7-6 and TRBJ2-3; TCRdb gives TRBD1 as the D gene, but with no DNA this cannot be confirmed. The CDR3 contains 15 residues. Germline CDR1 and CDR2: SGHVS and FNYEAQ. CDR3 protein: CASSFGQGAGDTQYF.

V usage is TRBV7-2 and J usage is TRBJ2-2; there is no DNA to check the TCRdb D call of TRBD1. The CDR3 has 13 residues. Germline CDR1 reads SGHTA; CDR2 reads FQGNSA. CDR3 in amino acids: CASSPPGTGELFF.

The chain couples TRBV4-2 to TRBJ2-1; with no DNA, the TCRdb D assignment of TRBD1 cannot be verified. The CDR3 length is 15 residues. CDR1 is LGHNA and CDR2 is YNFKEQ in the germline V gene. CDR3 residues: CASSQGGTGVNEQFF.

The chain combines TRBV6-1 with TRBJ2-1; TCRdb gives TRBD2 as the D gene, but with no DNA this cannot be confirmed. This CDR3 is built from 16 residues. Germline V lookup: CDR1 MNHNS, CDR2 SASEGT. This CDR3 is CASNRGLAGGAGEQFF.

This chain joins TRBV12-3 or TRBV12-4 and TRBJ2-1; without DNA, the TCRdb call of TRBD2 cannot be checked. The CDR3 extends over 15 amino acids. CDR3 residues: CASSFRVQPSDEQFF.

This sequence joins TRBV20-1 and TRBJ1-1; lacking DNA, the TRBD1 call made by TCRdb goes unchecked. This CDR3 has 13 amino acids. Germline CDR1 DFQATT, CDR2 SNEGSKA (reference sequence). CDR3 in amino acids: CSARLPGETEAFF.

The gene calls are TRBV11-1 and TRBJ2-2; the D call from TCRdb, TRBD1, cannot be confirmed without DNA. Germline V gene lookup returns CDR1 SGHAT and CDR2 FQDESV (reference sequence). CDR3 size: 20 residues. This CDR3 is CASSPLRGQGAPSHTGELFF.

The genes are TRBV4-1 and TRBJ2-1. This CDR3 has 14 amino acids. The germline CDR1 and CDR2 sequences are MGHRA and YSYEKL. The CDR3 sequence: CASSQEWGYNEQFF.

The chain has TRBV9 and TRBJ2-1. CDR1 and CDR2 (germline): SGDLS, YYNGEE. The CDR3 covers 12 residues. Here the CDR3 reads CASSPLVDEQFF.

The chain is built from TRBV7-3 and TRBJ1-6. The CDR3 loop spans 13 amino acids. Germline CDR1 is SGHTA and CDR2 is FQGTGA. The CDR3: CASSLSYNSPLHF.

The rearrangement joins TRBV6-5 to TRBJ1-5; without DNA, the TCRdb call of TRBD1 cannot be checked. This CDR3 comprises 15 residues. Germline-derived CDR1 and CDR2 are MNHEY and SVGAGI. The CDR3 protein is CASSYSGAGEQPQHF.

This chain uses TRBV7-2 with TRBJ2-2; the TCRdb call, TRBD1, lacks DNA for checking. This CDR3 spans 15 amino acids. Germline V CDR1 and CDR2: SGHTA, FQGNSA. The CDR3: CASSLKGQGNGELFF.

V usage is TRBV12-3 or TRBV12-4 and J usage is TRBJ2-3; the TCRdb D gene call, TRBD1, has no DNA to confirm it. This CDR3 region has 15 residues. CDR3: CASSFIGGSADTQYF.

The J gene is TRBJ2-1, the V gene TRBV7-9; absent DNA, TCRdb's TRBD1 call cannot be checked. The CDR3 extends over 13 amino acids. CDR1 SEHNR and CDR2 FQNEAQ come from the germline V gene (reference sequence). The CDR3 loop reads CAAGTEGSDEQFF.

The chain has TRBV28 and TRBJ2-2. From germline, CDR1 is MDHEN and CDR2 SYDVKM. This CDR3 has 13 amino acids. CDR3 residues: CASGRGNHGELFF.

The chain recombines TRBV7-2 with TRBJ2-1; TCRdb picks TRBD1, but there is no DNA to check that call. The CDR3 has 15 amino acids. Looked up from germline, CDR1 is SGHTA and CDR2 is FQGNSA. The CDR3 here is CASSINRDSDNEQFF.

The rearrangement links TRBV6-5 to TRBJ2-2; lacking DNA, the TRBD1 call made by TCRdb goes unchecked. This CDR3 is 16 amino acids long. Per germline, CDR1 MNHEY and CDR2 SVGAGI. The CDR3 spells CASSYLGRRDGGELFF.

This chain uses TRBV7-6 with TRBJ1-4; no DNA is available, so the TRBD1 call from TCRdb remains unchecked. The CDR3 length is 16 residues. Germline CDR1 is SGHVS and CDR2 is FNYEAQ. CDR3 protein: CASSLGQVATNEKLFF.

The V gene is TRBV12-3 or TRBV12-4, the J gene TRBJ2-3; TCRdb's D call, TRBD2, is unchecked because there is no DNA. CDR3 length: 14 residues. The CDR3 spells CASSPGLRTDTQYF.

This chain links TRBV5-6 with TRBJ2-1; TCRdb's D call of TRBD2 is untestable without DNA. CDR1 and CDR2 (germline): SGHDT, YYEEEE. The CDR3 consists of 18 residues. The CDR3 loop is CASSWTTGGLVERDEQFF.

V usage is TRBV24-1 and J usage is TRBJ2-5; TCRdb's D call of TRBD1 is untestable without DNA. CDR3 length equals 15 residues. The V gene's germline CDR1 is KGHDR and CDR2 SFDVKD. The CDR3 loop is CATSDFSGVKETQYF.

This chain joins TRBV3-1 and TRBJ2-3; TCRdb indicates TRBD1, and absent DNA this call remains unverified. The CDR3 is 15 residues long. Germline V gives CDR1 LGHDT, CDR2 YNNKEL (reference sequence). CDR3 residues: CASSQAARGTDTQYF.